One sample yielded the 32 T cell receptor beta chains listed below, sequenced in a study of a mutant IDH1 vaccine in newly diagnosed glioma. These receptors have no known antigen. This sample's time point: week 5, during vaccination. Topical imiquimod was applied with each vaccine dose, which held 300 ug of mutant IDH1 20-mer peptide. The data were produced by immunoSEQ multiplex PCR, yet TCRdb's version contains in-frame clones alone and is incomplete. The top ten hold 7.4% of the sample, which has about 58,000 clones, around four fifths seen once. The starting material was PBMCs, obtained from a glioma patient whose treatment included an IDH1 peptide vaccine. These TCRs come from a woman aged 45-60 years with glioma.

V and J are TRBV7-9 and TRBJ1-2; tentative D call: TRBD1 (6 bases). V lost 1 base and J lost 2, with 11 bases in between. The CDR3 runs to 15 residues. From germline, CDR1 is SEHNR and CDR2 FQNEAQ (reference sequence). DNA of the CDR3: TGTGCCAGCAGCTTAGGGACAGCCATAAACTATGGCTACACCTTC. Translating gives CASSLGTAINYGYTF.

The chain is built from TRBV28 and TRBJ2-7; 7 positions match TRBD2. The J segment lost 2 bases and the V segment lost 10 bases, leaving 8 bases of the junction unmatched. CDR1 is MDHEN and CDR2 is SYDVKM in the germline V gene. The CDR3 runs 13 residues. CDR3 DNA: TGTGCCACCGTCGGACTAGGCCCCTACGAGCAGTACTTC. Translating it yields CATVGLGPYEQYF.

DNA of the CDR3: TGTGCCAGCAGCGTAACGGGACTAGCGTCGGCGGCCGGGGAGCTGTTTTTT. Amino acids: CASSVTGLASAAGELFF. This chain uses TRBV7-8 with TRBJ2-2; 10 nucleotides align to TRBD2. The J segment lost 6 bases and the V segment lost 5 bases, leaving 12 bases of the junction unmatched. Germline CDR1 is SGHVS and CDR2 is FQNEAQ. The CDR3 contains 17 residues.

The chain recombines TRBV7-3 with TRBJ2-2; D tentatively reads TRBD1 or TRBD2 (6 bases each). Germline V gene lookup returns CDR1 SGHTA and CDR2 FQGTGA. This CDR3 region has 15 residues. V was clipped by 8 bases and J by 8 bases, with 21 bases between them. For the CDR3, the DNA is TGTGCCAGCGGGTTGGCGGAGGGACATCGGGGGGAGCTGTTTTTT. This gives the protein CASGLAEGHRGELFF.

J is TRBJ1-1 and V is TRBV12-5; D call uncertain. The V and J ends lost 6 bases and 3 bases respectively, with 8 bases between them. Germline V gives CDR1 LGHNT, CDR2 FRNRAP. The CDR3 spans 12 residues. The CDR3 region has the DNA TGTGCTAGTGGGGGAACAGACACTGAAGCTTTCTTT. Translating it yields CASGGTDTEAFF.

This chain uses TRBV2 with TRBJ1-3, with 7 bases that match TRBD1. Trimming cost V 5 bases and J 7 bases; bases outside gene matches: 11. CDR3 size: 15 residues. Germline V gene data show CDR1 as SNHLY and CDR2 as FYNNEI. The CDR3: CASSSHAQGSNTIYF. Written as DNA, the CDR3 is TGTGCCAGCAGTAGCCACGCACAGGGGAGTAACACCATATATTTT.

This rearrangement joins TRBV28 to TRBJ1-6; TRBD1 might be the D (6 bases). The ends were cut back, 8 bases at V and 6 bases at J, with 11 bases in the middle. Germline V gene lookup returns CDR1 MDHEN and CDR2 SYDVKM. The CDR3 runs to 13 residues. CDR3 DNA: TGTGCCAGCTCAGGGGCGGGTAATTCACCCCTCCACTTT. It encodes CASSGAGNSPLHF.

This chain connects TRBV6-5 to TRBJ2-2; 7 positions agree with TRBD1. Germline V gives CDR1 MNHEY, CDR2 SVGAGI. Losses at the gene ends were 4 bases for V and 6 bases for J; bases not matched to a gene: 8. This CDR3 has 15 amino acids. The CDR3 DNA reads TGTGCCAGCAGTTTCTTAGACAGGGAAGCCGGGGAGCTGTTTTTT. This gives the protein CASSFLDREAGELFF.

The rearrangement uses TRBV30 and TRBJ1-3; D is undetermined. The CDR3 has 16 residues. Looked up from germline, CDR1 is GTSNPN and CDR2 is SVGIG (reference sequence). V lost 3 bases and J lost 0, with 15 bases in between. Here the CDR3 reads CAWREVKGYSGNTIYF. CDR3 bases: TGTGCCTGGAGAGAAGTTAAGGGTTACTCTGGAAACACCATATATTTT.

This clone was seen once. The chain is built from TRBV7-6 and TRBJ1-1; D call uncertain. This CDR3 spans 12 amino acids. The germline gives CDR1 SGHVS, CDR2 FNYEAQ. The V end lost 5 bases, the J end lost 7 bases, and 11 bases lay between the germline ends. The CDR3 sequence: CASSPWESEAFF. CDR3 DNA sequence: TGTGCCAGCAGCCCGTGGGAGAGTGAAGCTTTCTTT.

The J gene is TRBJ1-5, the V gene TRBV27; no clear D. The CDR3 is 13 residues long. CDR1 is MNHEY and CDR2 is SMNVEV in the germline V gene (reference sequence). V shed 5 bases and J shed 4 bases, with 9 bases lying between them. The CDR3 nucleotides read TGTGCCAGCAGTCCGGACTTAAATCAGCCCCAGCATTTT. It codes for CASSPDLNQPQHF.

The V call is TRBV27, the J call TRBJ1-2; 7 nucleotides line up with TRBD1. Germline-derived CDR1 and CDR2 are MNHEY and SMNVEV (reference sequence). The CDR3 is 14 amino acids. Trimming took 0 bases from V and 7 from J; bases not matched to a gene: 5. In DNA form, the CDR3 reads TGTGCCAGCAGTTTATCGAGACAGGGAGTTGGCTACACCTTC. It yields the protein CASSLSRQGVGYTF.

The J gene is TRBJ2-7, the V gene TRBV7-9; no clear D. The CDR3 is 16 residues long. The germline V gene encodes CDR1 SEHNR and CDR2 FQNEAQ (reference sequence). Deletions cut 2 bases from V and 5 bases from J, with 19 bases between. The CDR3 sequence: CASSLSGVSLTHEQYF. CDR3 in DNA: TGTGCCAGCAGCTTATCGGGTGTTAGCTTGACGCACGAGCAGTACTTC.

The gene calls are TRBV14 and TRBJ2-5; 8 bases are a match to TRBD2. The CDR3 is 17 amino acids. Per the germline V gene, CDR1 is SGHDN and CDR2 is FVKESK. The junction had 11 bases not matched to a gene; V was cut back by 0 bases and J by 5 bases. Written as DNA, the CDR3 is TGTGCCAGCAGCCAAGATCCCGGGACTAGTCGTACGGAGACCCAGTACTTC. Translated: CASSQDPGTSRTETQYF.

This sequence joins TRBV18 and TRBJ2-7; TRBD1 might be the D (6 bases). This CDR3 is built from 14 residues. V dropped 1 base and J dropped 6 bases, with 13 bases sitting between them. Germline V gene data show CDR1 as KGHSH and CDR2 as LQKENI. CDR3 residues: CASSPRAGVGEQYF. DNA for the CDR3: TGTGCCAGCTCACCACGGGCAGGGGTGGGCGAGCAGTACTTC.

This clone has a single count. CDR3 DNA: TGTGCCAGCACCCATAGGGGGAAAGAGACCCAGTACTTC. Encoded protein: CASTHRGKETQYF. The chain has TRBV7-9 and TRBJ2-5, with a tentative D call TRBD1 (6 bases). The germline V gene encodes CDR1 SEHNR and CDR2 FQNEAQ (reference sequence). The V gene lost 7 bases and the J gene lost 3 bases, with 12 bases spanning the gap. The CDR3 spans 13 residues.

V is TRBV29-1 and J is TRBJ1-1; TRBD1 might be the D (6 bases). The V gene lost 1 base and the J gene lost 2 bases, with 11 bases spanning the gap. The CDR3 spans 14 residues. In germline, CDR1 is SQVTM, CDR2 ANQGSEA. CDR3 DNA sequence: TGCAGCGTTGAAGGTAGGGGGGGAAACACTGAAGCTTTCTTT. This sequence encodes CSVEGRGGNTEAFF. The entire variable domain, with the rest obtained from reference TRBV29-1 and TRBJ1-1, is as follows: SAVISQKPSRDICQRGTSLTIQCQVDSQVTMMFWYRQQPGQSLTLIATANQGSEATYESGFVIDKFPISRPNLTFSTLTVSNMSPEDSSIYLCSVEGRGGNTEAFFGQGTRLTVV.

The chain links TRBV29-1 to TRBJ1-2; 9 bases are a match to TRBD1. The CDR3 totals 15 residues. Germline CDR1 is SQVTM and CDR2 is ANQGSEA. Trimming cost V 6 bases and J 3 bases; bases outside gene matches: 11. Here the CDR3 DNA reads TGCAGCGTGCCTACAAGACAGGGGGTTGACTATGGCTACACCTTC. This codes for CSVPTRQGVDYGYTF.

This sequence joins TRBV30 and TRBJ1-6; D not certain. The CDR3 has 18 amino acids. V was clipped by 2 bases and J by 0 bases, with 17 bases between them. The germline gives CDR1 GTSNPN, CDR2 SVGIG (reference sequence). The CDR3 DNA reads as TGTGCCTGGAGTCCCAAAAGCAGCTCGAGCTCCTATAATTCACCCCTCCACTTT. It codes for CAWSPKSSSSSYNSPLHF.

The CDR3 DNA is TGTGCCAGCAGCTTAAGGGCAGGGGGCACCTCCTACGAGCAGTACTTC. Translation: CASSLRAGGTSYEQYF. The chain couples TRBV7-8 to TRBJ2-7, with 8 positions matching TRBD1. The germline V gene encodes CDR1 SGHVS and CDR2 FQNEAQ. CDR3 size: 16 residues. V dropped 2 bases and J dropped 0; count of bases not matched to a gene: 6.

The chain uses TRBV19 and TRBJ2-3, with D unresolved. V lost 3 bases and J 2 bases, leaving 9 bases between the germline ends. The CDR3 has 14 residues. CDR1 is LNHDA and CDR2 is SQIVND in the germline V gene (reference sequence). In nucleotides, the CDR3 is TGTGCCAGTAGTATTACCCATTCCACAGATACGCAGTATTTT. It codes for CASSITHSTDTQYF.

The rearrangement uses TRBV6-4 and TRBJ2-7, with 7 bases lining up with TRBD1. This CDR3 is 14 amino acids long. J lost 2 bases, V lost 3 bases, and 4 bases had no gene match. Germline CDR1 MRHNA, CDR2 SNTAGT. For the CDR3, the DNA is TGTGCCAGCAGTGAACAGGGGCACCCCTACGAGCAGTACTTC. Protein: CASSEQGHPYEQYF.

J is TRBJ1-3 and V is TRBV5-1; D remains unclear. CDR1 is SGHRS and CDR2 is YFSETQ in the germline V gene. V lost 0 bases to trimming and J lost 0 bases, with 4 bases between them. The CDR3 is made up of 14 amino acids. The CDR3 region has the DNA TGCGCCAGCAGCTTGGATGCCTCTGGAAACACCATATATTTT. It specifies CASSLDASGNTIYF.

This chain uses TRBV6-1 with TRBJ2-2, with TRBD1 matching 9 bases. CDR1 MNHNS and CDR2 SASEGT come from the germline V gene. The CDR3 runs to 15 residues. The V segment lost 6 bases and the J segment 2 bases; nucleotides outside the gene matches: 4. CDR3 DNA sequence: TGTGCCAGCAGAATGGGACAGGGAAACACCGGGGAGCTGTTTTTT. Its protein product is CASRMGQGNTGELFF.

The gene calls are TRBV27 and TRBJ1-2; 8 bases fit TRBD1. Germline V lookup: CDR1 MNHEY, CDR2 SMNVEV (reference sequence). The trim removed 2 bases at V and 3 bases at J, leaving 17 bases unmatched. This CDR3 contains 19 residues. CDR3 in DNA: TGTGCCAGCAGTTTAATAGGTATCAGAGCAGGGGGCGTTTACTATGGCTACACCTTC. Its translation is CASSLIGIRAGGVYYGYTF.

The chain employs TRBV30 and TRBJ2-1; no definite D call. V gave up 2 bases and J gave up 6 bases, with 5 bases separating them. Germline CDR1 reads GTSNPN; CDR2 reads SVGIG (reference sequence). The CDR3 is 11 residues long. The CDR3 is CAWSRGNEQFF. The CDR3 DNA follows: TGTGCCTGGAGTCGCGGCAATGAGCAGTTCTTC. Filled out from reference TRBV30 and TRBJ2-1, the complete variable domain reads SQTIHQWPATLVQPVGSPLSLECTVEGTSNPNLYWYRQAAGRGLQLLFYSVGIGQISSEVPQNLSASRPQDRQFILSSKKLLLSDSGFYLCAWSRGNEQFFGPGTRLTVL.

The chain recombines TRBV9 with TRBJ1-5, with 8 bases fitting TRBD1. Looked up from germline, CDR1 is SGDLS and CDR2 is YYNGEE. The CDR3 spans 14 residues. Trimming cost V 4 bases and J 8 bases; bases outside gene matches: 8. CDR3 sequence: CASSIGQGWEPQHF. The CDR3 bases are TGTGCCAGCAGCATCGGACAGGGATGGGAGCCCCAGCATTTT.

The rearrangement links TRBV5-4 to TRBJ1-3; no firm D call. Deletions cut 4 bases from V and 1 base from J, with 15 bases between. CDR3 length: 16 amino acids. From germline, CDR1 is SGHNT and CDR2 YYREEE (reference sequence). CDR3 sequence: CASSLLSGGSGNTIYF. The CDR3 nucleotides are TGTGCCAGCAGCCTCCTTTCGGGCGGGTCTGGAAACACCATATATTTT.

This clone was seen once. The chain couples TRBV9 to TRBJ1-3; 7 bases align to TRBD1. The CDR3 covers 14 residues. Trimming at V came to 0 bases and at J to 5 bases, leaving 2 bases not matched to a gene. Germline V CDR1 and CDR2: SGDLS, YYNGEE. For the CDR3, the DNA is TGTGCCAGCAGCGTAGGACAGGGCAGAAACACCATATATTTT. It translates to CASSVGQGRNTIYF.

V usage is TRBV6-4 and J usage is TRBJ1-1; 7 nucleotides line up with TRBD1. Germline lookup yields CDR1 MRHNA and CDR2 SNTAGT. The CDR3 length is 13 residues. J gave up 8 bases and V 0 bases, and 3 bases lay outside the gene matches. Here the CDR3 DNA reads TGTGCCAGCAGTGACTCTCCGGGACAGGAAGCTTTCTTT. Its protein is CASSDSPGQEAFF.

The rearrangement links TRBV5-6 to TRBJ2-5; tentative D call: TRBD2 (5 bases). V lost 2 bases and J lost 5, with 13 bases in between. CDR1 is SGHDT and CDR2 is YYEEEE in the germline V gene. This CDR3 spans 14 amino acids. The CDR3 spells CASSLYTTGETQYF. The CDR3, as DNA: TGTGCCAGCAGCTTATACACTACGGGGGAGACCCAGTACTTC.

This sequence joins TRBV27 and TRBJ1-1; D possibly corresponds to TRBD1 (6 bases). Germline V gene lookup returns CDR1 MNHEY and CDR2 SMNVEV (reference sequence). V was trimmed by 4 bases and J by 0 bases, leaving 12 bases between them. CDR3 length: 15 amino acids. The CDR3: CASSSRTAVNTEAFF. The CDR3 region has the DNA TGTGCCAGCAGTTCGAGGACAGCTGTGAACACTGAAGCTTTCTTT.